The 4 T cell receptor beta chains below all came from one sample that was sequenced in a study of CD8 T cells in Susac syndrome. Reverse transcription of about 0.45 to 1 ug RNA was performed with random hexamers. Each CDR3 protein gets one entry after TCRdb re-called the immunoSEQ multiplex PCR reads with MiXCR. There are 160,000 or so distinct CDR3 sequences in the sample; 85% to 95% occur only once, and 0.15% to 0.2% lies in the top ten. The sample consisted of CD8+ T cells from PBMCs. These receptors all stem from a human donor with multiple sclerosis.

In its sample, this clonotype was seen once. This chain connects TRBV5-1 to TRBJ2-3; D is unclear. The CDR3 extends over 13 amino acids. Trimming pared 0 bases from V and 5 bases from J, leaving 7 bases between. CDR1 and CDR2 from the germline V gene are SGHRS and YFSETQ. CDR3 nucleotide sequence: TGCGCCAGCAGCTTGGTGGTCAGAGATACGCAGTATTTT. This gives the protein CASSLVVRDTQYF.

The chain couples TRBV2 to TRBJ2-7; 11 nucleotides match TRBD2. This CDR3 contains 14 residues. Germline CDR1 reads SNHLY; CDR2 reads FYNNEI. V lost 4 bases to trimming and J lost 2 bases; unmatched junction nucleotides: 1. The CDR3 protein is CASSGGLAAYEQYF. CDR3 DNA sequence: TGTGCCAGCAGTGGGGGACTAGCGGCCTACGAGCAGTACTTC.

The rearrangement joins TRBV29-1 to TRBJ2-3; weak D call: TRBD1 (6 bases). Germline V CDR1 and CDR2: SQVTM, ANQGSEA. Deletions cut 0 bases from V and 6 bases from J, with 16 bases between. The CDR3 covers 15 residues. For the CDR3, the DNA is TGCAGCGTTGAAGATCTTTCCAGGGGCAGGGATACGCAGTATTTT. This codes for CSVEDLSRGRDTQYF.

The count of this clonotype is one. The chain employs TRBV2 and TRBJ2-1; D gene unclear. There are 13 residues in the CDR3. Germline values: CDR1 SNHLY, CDR2 FYNNEI. The V gene lost 2 bases and the J gene lost 15 bases, with 17 bases spanning the gap. The CDR3 DNA follows: TGTGCCAGCAGTGAATTCCGACCTCAATGGGGGTTCTTC. Its protein is CASSEFRPQWGFF.